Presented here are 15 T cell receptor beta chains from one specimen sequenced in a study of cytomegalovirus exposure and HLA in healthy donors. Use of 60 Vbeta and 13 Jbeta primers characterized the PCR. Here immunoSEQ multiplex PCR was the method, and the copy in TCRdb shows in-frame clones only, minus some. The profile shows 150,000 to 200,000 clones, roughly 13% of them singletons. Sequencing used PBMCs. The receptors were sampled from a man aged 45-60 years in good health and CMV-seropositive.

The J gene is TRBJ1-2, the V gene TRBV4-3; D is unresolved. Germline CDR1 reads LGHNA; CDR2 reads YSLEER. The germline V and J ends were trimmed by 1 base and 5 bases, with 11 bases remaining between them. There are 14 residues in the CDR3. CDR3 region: CASSQVKTAYGYTF. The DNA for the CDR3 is TGCGCCAGCAGCCAAGTCAAAACAGCTTATGGCTACACCTTC.

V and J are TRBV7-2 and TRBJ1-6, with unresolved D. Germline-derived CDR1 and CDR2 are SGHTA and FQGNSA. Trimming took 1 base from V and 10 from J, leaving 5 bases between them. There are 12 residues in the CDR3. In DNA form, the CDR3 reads TGTGCCAGCAGCTTAGGAAGCTCACCCCTCCACTTT. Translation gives CASSLGSSPLHF.

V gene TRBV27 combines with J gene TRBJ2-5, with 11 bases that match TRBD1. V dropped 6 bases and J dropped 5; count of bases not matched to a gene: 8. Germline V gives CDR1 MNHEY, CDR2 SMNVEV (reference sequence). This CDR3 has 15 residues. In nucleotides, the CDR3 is TGTGCCAGCAGAGCAGGGGACAGGGGGTGGGAGACCCAGTACTTC. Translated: CASRAGDRGWETQYF.

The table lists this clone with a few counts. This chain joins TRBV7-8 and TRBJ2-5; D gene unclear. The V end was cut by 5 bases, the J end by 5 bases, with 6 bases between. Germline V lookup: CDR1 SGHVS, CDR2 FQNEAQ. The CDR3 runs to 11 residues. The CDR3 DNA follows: TGTGCCAGCAGCCCTTTTGAGACCCAGTACTTC. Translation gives CASSPFETQYF.

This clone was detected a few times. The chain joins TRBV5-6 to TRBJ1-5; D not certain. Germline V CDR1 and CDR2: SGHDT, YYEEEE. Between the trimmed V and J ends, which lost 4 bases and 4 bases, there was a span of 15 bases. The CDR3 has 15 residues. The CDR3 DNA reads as TGTGCCAGCAGCCGCAGGAGGACCGCTAATCAGCCCCAGCATTTT. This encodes CASSRRRTANQPQHF.

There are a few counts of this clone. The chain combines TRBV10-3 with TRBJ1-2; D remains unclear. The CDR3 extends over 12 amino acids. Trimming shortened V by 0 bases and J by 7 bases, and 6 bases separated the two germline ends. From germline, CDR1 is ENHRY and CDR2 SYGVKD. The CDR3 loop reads CAISESLSGYTF. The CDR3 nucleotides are TGTGCCATCAGTGAGTCTCTGAGTGGCTACACCTTC.

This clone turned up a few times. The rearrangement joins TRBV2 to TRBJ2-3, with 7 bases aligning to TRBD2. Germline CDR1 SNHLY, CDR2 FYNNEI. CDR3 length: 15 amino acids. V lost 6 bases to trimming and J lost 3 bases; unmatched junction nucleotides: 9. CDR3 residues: CASRWGGGDTDTQYF. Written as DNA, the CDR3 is TGTGCCAGCAGGTGGGGGGGTGGGGATACAGATACGCAGTATTTT.

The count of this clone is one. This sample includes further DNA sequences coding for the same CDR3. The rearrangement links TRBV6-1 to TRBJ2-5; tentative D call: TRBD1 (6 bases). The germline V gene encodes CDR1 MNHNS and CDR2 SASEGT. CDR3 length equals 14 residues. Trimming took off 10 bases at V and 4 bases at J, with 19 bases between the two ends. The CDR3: CAIYLRGSGETQYF. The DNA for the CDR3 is TGTGCCATCTACCTGAGGGGGAGTGGAGAGACCCAGTACTTC.

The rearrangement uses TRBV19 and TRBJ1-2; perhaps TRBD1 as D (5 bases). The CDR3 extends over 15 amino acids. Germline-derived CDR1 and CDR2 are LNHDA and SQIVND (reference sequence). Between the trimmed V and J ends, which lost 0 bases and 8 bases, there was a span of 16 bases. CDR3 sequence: CASSIDRRGREGYTF. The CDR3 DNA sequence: TGTGCCAGTAGTATAGATCGACGGGGCCGGGAGGGCTACACCTTC.

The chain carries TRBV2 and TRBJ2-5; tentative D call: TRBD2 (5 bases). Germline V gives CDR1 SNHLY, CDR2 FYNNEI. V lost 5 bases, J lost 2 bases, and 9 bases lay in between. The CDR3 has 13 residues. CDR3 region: CASSRDLQETQYF. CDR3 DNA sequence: TGTGCCAGCAGTCGGGATTTGCAAGAGACCCAGTACTTC.

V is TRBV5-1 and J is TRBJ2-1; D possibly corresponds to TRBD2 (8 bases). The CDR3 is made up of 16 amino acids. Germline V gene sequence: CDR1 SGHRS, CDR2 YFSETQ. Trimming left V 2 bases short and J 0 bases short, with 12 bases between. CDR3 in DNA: TGCGCCAGCAGCTTTAGCGGGGACAGCTCCTACAATGAGCAGTTCTTC. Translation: CASSFSGDSSYNEQFF.

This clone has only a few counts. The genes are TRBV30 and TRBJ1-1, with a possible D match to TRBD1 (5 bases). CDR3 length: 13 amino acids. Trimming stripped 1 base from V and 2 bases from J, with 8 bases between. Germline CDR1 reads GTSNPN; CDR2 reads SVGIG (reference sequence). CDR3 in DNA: TGTGCCTGGAGTGGAGACAGTAACACTGAAGCTTTCTTT. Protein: CAWSGDSNTEAFF.

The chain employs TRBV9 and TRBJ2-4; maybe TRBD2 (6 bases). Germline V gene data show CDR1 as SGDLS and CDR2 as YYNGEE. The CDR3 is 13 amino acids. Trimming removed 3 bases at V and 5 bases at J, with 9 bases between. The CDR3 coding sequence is TGTGCCAGCAGCGAGGGACTCCAAAACATTCAGTACTTC. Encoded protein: CASSEGLQNIQYF.

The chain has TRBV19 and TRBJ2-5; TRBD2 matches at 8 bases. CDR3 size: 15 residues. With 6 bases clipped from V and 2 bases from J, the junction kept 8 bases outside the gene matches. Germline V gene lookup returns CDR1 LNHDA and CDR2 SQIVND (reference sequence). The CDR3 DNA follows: TGTGCCAGTAGCCGGGGGGGGGCGAAGCAAGAGACCCAGTACTTC. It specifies CASSRGGAKQETQYF.

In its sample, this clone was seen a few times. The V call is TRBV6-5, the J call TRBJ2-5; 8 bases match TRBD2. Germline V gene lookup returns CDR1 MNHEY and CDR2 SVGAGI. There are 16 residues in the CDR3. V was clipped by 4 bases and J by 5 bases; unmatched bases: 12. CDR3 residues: CASSSLYRGGHETQYF. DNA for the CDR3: TGTGCCAGCAGTTCCTTATATCGGGGGGGCCACGAGACCCAGTACTTC.